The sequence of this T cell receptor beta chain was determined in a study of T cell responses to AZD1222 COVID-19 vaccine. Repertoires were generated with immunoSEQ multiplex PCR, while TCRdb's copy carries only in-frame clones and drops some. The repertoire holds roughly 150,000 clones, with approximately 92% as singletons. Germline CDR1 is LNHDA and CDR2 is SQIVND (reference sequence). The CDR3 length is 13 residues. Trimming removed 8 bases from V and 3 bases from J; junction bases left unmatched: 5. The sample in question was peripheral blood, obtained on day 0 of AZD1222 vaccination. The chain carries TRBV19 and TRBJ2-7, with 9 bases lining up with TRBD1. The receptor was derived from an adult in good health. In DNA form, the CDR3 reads TGTGCCAGTGGACCGGGACAGGGCTACGAGCAGTACTTC. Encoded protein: CASGPGQGYEQYF.